This T cell receptor beta chain emerged from a study of breast tumors, draining lymph nodes, adjacent tissues. TCRdb re-derived calls from the multiplex PCR reads in MiXCR, one entry per CDR3 protein. The repertoire includes more than 15,000 distinct CDR3 sequences, about 60% of them detected once, and about 20% sits in the top ten. Study observations and caveats: Compared with lymph nodes, tumors were less diverse; compared with nontumor tissue, more. Findings are consistent with lymph node origin and intratumoral expansion of most tumor T cells.

Trimming pared 7 bases from V and 0 bases from J, leaving 3 bases between. There are 11 residues in the CDR3. Per germline, CDR1 MDHEN and CDR2 SYDVKM. This clonotype appeared a few times. Antigen unknown. The receptor was isolated from a female donor with breast cancer. Some clones in this sample may be carry-over from other donors' samples. The sample consisted of tumor-adjacent breast tissue. The genes are TRBV28 and TRBJ1-1; the D is unclear. CDR3 residues: CASNVNTEAFF. CDR3 DNA: TGTGCCAGCAATGTGAACACTGAAGCTTTCTTT.